This T cell receptor beta chain was found in a study of blood T cell repertoires in COVID-19. Repertoires were generated with immunoSEQ multiplex PCR, while TCRdb's copy carries only in-frame clones and drops some. This table has 66,000 or so clones, 86% appearing once. Sequenced sample: peripheral blood. This TCR was sampled from a man between 45 and 60 years old with active COVID-19.

The CDR3 region has the DNA TGCGCCAGCAGCCCAAGCGGGGGTTCCTACAATGAGCAGTTCTTC. It yields the protein CASSPSGGSYNEQFF. The chain has TRBV4-1 and TRBJ2-1, with 8 bases aligning to TRBD2. V shed 4 bases, J shed 1 base, and the junction held 3 bases outside the gene matches. The CDR3 has 15 residues. Germline loops: CDR1 MGHRA, CDR2 YSYEKL.